Below, one T cell receptor beta chain is given with its context. As yet, its antigen is unknown. The data stem from a study of T cells in localized non-small cell lung cancer. Study conclusions and caveats: Because researchers sequenced only one region of the tumor, heterogeneity is still possible.

Only in-frame clones appear in the TCRdb table, and some are missing; sequencing was by immunoSEQ multiplex PCR. The table has 45,000 to 60,000 clones, 86% seen once; the top ten hold roughly 5.1%. CDR3 length equals 13 residues. Germline values: CDR1 GTSNPN, CDR2 SVGIG (reference sequence). V dropped 6 bases and J dropped 7 bases, with 15 bases sitting between them. The chain links TRBV30 to TRBJ1-4, with no clear D. The sequencing here drew on peripheral blood, taken before any cancer treatment. This TCR derives from a woman between 40 and 69 years old with stage I lung adenocarcinoma. As DNA, the CDR3 is TGTGCCTGCCCAGCTAGCCAGCCTGAAAAACTGTTTTTT. Amino acid sequence: CACPASQPEKLFF.